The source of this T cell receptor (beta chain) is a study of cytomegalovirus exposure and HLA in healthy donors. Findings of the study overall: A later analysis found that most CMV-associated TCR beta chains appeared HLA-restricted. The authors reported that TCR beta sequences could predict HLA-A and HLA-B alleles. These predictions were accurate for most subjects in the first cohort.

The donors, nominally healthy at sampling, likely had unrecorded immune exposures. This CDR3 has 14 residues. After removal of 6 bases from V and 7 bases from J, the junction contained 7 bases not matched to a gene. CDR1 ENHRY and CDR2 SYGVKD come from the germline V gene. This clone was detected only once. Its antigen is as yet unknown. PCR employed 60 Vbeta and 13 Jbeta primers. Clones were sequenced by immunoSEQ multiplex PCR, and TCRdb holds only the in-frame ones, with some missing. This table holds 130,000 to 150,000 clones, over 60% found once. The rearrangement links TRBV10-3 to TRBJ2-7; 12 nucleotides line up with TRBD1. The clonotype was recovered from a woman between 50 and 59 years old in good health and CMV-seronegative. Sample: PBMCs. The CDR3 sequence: CAISPGQGAGEQYF. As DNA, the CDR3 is TGTGCCATCAGCCCGGGACAGGGGGCGGGTGAGCAGTACTTC.